This T cell receptor beta chain was captured in a study of human thymus T cells. Measured with immunoSEQ multiplex PCR; TCRdb has only the in-frame clones, and not every one. In the table there are tens of thousands of clones, 94% of which are singletons. The CDR3 loop spans 12 amino acids. Germline-derived CDR1 and CDR2 are SQVTM and ANQGSEA. Trimming cost V 5 bases and J 5 bases, with 12 bases left between them. During surgery, roughly 0.45-1 mL peripheral blood was drawn from four of eight donors. Genomic DNA was extracted from every available blood leukocyte. The sample comprised blood. This TCR came from a boy in the first two years of life with a congenital heart defect but otherwise immunologically healthy. This chain uses TRBV29-1 with TRBJ2-5; D uncertain. The CDR3, as DNA: TGCAGCGTTCTCGGCCCAACGGAGACCCAGTACTTC. This gives the protein CSVLGPTETQYF.